Listed here are 21 T cell receptor beta chains from one sample, sequenced in a study of CD8 T cells in Susac syndrome. Reverse transcription of roughly 0.5 to 1 ug RNA was carried out with random hexamers. TCRdb re-analysed the immunoSEQ multiplex PCR reads in MiXCR, keeping a single row per CDR3 protein. The table includes around 200,000 distinct CDR3 sequences, 85% to 95% detected once. Specimen: CD4+ T cells from PBMCs. All receptors derive from a human donor in good health.

This clonotype was recorded once. The V call is TRBV20-1, the J call TRBJ1-4; weak D call: TRBD1 (5 bases). This CDR3 spans 14 amino acids. CDR1 and CDR2 from the germline V gene are DFQATT and SNEGSKA (reference sequence). V was cut by 3 bases and J by 9 bases, with 17 bases left in between. The CDR3 coding sequence is TGCAGTGCTAGTTACGGCAGGGTGGCGCAAAAACTGTTTTTT. It specifies CSASYGRVAQKLFF.

V usage is TRBV29-1 and J usage is TRBJ2-3; no clear D gene. The germline CDR1 and CDR2 sequences are SQVTM and ANQGSEA. V was clipped by 2 bases and J by 2 bases, with 11 bases between them. The length of the CDR3 is 14 residues. This CDR3 is CSVEQAGSTDTQYF. The CDR3 nucleotides read TGCAGCGTTGAACAGGCAGGATCCACAGATACGCAGTATTTT.

V is TRBV12-3 or TRBV12-4 and J is TRBJ2-5, with 12 bases matching TRBD2. The CDR3 contains 16 residues. The V and J ends lost 5 bases and 5 bases, in that order; junction bases with no gene match: 9. The CDR3 here is CASSAWTSGIGETQYF. The CDR3 region has the DNA TGTGCCAGCAGTGCGTGGACTAGCGGGATCGGGGAGACCCAGTACTTC.

This clonotype was picked up one time. J is TRBJ2-1 and V is TRBV5-1; no clear D. The CDR3 runs 12 residues. CDR1 is SGHRS, CDR2 YFSETQ, per germline. With 0 bases removed from V and 9 bases from J, the gap between germline ends came to 7 bases. CDR3 in DNA: TGCGCCAGCAGCTTGGTAGTCGGTGAGCAGTTCTTC. Its translation is CASSLVVGEQFF.

The chain carries TRBV6-5 and TRBJ2-1, with TRBD2 as a possible D gene (6 bases). Trimming removed 6 bases at V and 10 bases at J, with 13 bases between. CDR1 MNHEY and CDR2 SVGAGI come from the germline V gene. This CDR3 region has 12 residues. The CDR3 bases are TGTGCCAGCAGCCCGACTAGTCACGAGCAGTTCTTC. Translating it yields CASSPTSHEQFF.

The gene calls are TRBV20-1 and TRBJ1-1; D unclear. V lost 0 bases to trimming and J lost 5 bases, with 10 bases between them. The CDR3 runs to 13 residues. Germline lookup yields CDR1 DFQATT and CDR2 SNEGSKA (reference sequence). CDR3 in amino acids: CSARDLPETEAFF. DNA for the CDR3: TGCAGTGCTAGAGATCTCCCCGAGACTGAAGCTTTCTTT.

The rearrangement joins TRBV25-1 to TRBJ2-5; D not resolved. The length of the CDR3 is 14 residues. Deletions cut 2 bases from V and 2 bases from J, with 9 bases between. Per the germline V gene, CDR1 is MGHDK and CDR2 is SYGVNS. CDR3 sequence (DNA): TGTGCCAGCAGTGAACCTTCGGATCAAGAGACCCAGTACTTC. Translation gives CASSEPSDQETQYF.

The V call is TRBV18, the J call TRBJ2-3; D is uncertain. Trimming stripped 3 bases from V and 0 bases from J, with 7 bases between. This CDR3 contains 14 residues. From germline, CDR1 is KGHSH and CDR2 LQKENI. In nucleotides, the CDR3 is TGTGCCAGCTCACCTAGAGACAGCACAGATACGCAGTATTTT. Protein product: CASSPRDSTDTQYF. Together with reference TRBV18 and TRBJ2-3, the CDR3 gives the full variable domain: NAGVMQNPRHLVRRRGQEARLRCSPMKGHSHVYWYRQLPEEGLKFMVYLQKENIIDESGMPKERFSAEFPKEGPSILRIQQVVRGDSAAYFCASSPRDSTDTQYFGPGTRLTVL.

The V and J genes are TRBV6-2 or TRBV6-3 and TRBJ1-2; a possible D gene is TRBD1 (6 bases). The CDR3 is 14 amino acids. V lost 2 bases to trimming and J lost 0 bases, with 7 bases between them. Per the germline V gene, CDR1 is MNHEY and CDR2 is SVGEGT. The CDR3 nucleotides are TGTGCCAGCAGTTACCGACAGGCTAACTATGGCTACACCTTC. Protein product: CASSYRQANYGYTF.

The V call is TRBV20-1, the J call TRBJ2-3, with a weak D call TRBD2 (5 bases). The CDR3 covers 12 residues. Germline assignment: CDR1 DFQATT and CDR2 SNEGSKA (reference sequence). The CDR3: CSSPVEEDTQYF. In nucleotides, the CDR3 is TGCAGCTCCCCCGTGGAGGAAGATACGCAGTATTTT.

The table lists this clonotype with a count of one. This rearrangement joins TRBV5-4 to TRBJ2-1; 10 positions match TRBD2. The V segment lost 1 base and the J segment 6 bases; nucleotides outside the gene matches: 4. Germline CDR1 is SGHNT and CDR2 is YYREEE (reference sequence). The CDR3 sequence is 15 residues long. The CDR3 sequence is CASSLTVAGGNEQFF. CDR3 nucleotides: TGTGCCAGCAGCTTGACGGTAGCGGGGGGCAATGAGCAGTTCTTC.

The V and J genes are TRBV12-3 or TRBV12-4 and TRBJ2-1; 8 bases align to TRBD1. The CDR3 loop spans 13 amino acids. V was pared by 5 bases and J by 6 bases, with 3 bases of the junction left unmatched. The CDR3 nucleotides read TGTGCCAGCAGTCTGGGGACAGGCAATGAGCAGTTCTTC. It specifies CASSLGTGNEQFF.

The chain joins TRBV29-1 to TRBJ1-2; D possibly corresponds to TRBD1 (6 bases). V shed 6 bases and J shed 4 bases, with 21 bases lying between them. CDR3 length equals 15 residues. In germline, CDR1 is SQVTM, CDR2 ANQGSEA. In DNA, the CDR3 is TGCAGCGTCCGGGCGACAGGCGGATCCATCTATGGCTACACCTTC. Protein sequence: CSVRATGGSIYGYTF. The full variable domain, in which reference TRBV29-1 and TRBJ1-2 provide the parts outside the CDR3, is SAVISQKPSRDICQRGTSLTIQCQVDSQVTMMFWYRQQPGQSLTLIATANQGSEATYESGFVIDKFPISRPNLTFSTLTVSNMSPEDSSIYLCSVRATGGSIYGYTFGSGTRLTVV.

The rearrangement links TRBV20-1 to TRBJ2-7; D not certain. The CDR3 runs 13 residues. V lost 1 base, J lost 3 bases, and 10 bases lay in between. Germline assignment: CDR1 DFQATT and CDR2 SNEGSKA (reference sequence). This chain's CDR3 is CSARVEDYYEQYF. For the CDR3, the DNA is TGCAGTGCTAGAGTTGAGGATTACTACGAGCAGTACTTC.

V usage is TRBV30 and J usage is TRBJ1-1; D is perhaps TRBD1 (5 bases). CDR3 size: 15 residues. The ends were cut back, 3 bases at V and 3 bases at J, with 17 bases in the middle. Per the germline V gene, CDR1 is GTSNPN and CDR2 is SVGIG (reference sequence). The chain's CDR3 is CAWRPTTGFYTEAFF. CDR3 bases: TGTGCCTGGAGGCCTACAACAGGCTTTTACACTGAAGCTTTCTTT.

This chain joins TRBV19 and TRBJ1-5; TRBD1 matches 9 bases. V shed 5 bases, J shed 9 bases, and the junction held 5 bases outside the gene matches. This CDR3 is built from 13 residues. Germline V lookup: CDR1 LNHDA, CDR2 SQIVND (reference sequence). The CDR3 is CASSAGTGTPQHF. Here the CDR3 DNA reads TGTGCCAGTAGTGCCGGGACAGGGACGCCCCAGCATTTT.

The rearrangement uses TRBV24-1 and TRBJ2-1; D unresolved. The germline V and J ends were trimmed by 2 bases and 6 bases, with 7 bases remaining between them. In germline, CDR1 is KGHDR, CDR2 SFDVKD. The CDR3 spans 13 residues. The CDR3, as DNA: TGTGCCACCAGTGATTCACACCTCAATGAGCAGTTCTTC. It is translated as CATSDSHLNEQFF.

The chain employs TRBV30 and TRBJ2-6; no firm D call. The CDR3 loop spans 13 amino acids. V lost 4 bases and J lost 1, with 5 bases in between. Germline V gene data show CDR1 as GTSNPN and CDR2 as SVGIG (reference sequence). Written as DNA, the CDR3 is TGTGCCTGGACCATTTCTGGGGCCAACGTCCTGACTTTC. As protein: CAWTISGANVLTF.

The CDR3 bases are TGTGCCAGCAGAGACAGGGCAACTAATGAAAAACTGTTTTTT. It codes for CASRDRATNEKLFF. The chain links TRBV27 to TRBJ1-4; 7 bases fit TRBD1. Per the germline V gene, CDR1 is MNHEY and CDR2 is SMNVEV (reference sequence). Germline trimming cut 6 bases from V and 0 bases from J; bases unmatched to any gene: 1. The CDR3 is 14 residues long.

J is TRBJ1-1 and V is TRBV15; D is perhaps TRBD1 (6 bases). Between the trimmed V and J ends, which lost 5 bases and 3 bases, there was a span of 10 bases. Germline lookup yields CDR1 LNHNV and CDR2 YYDKDF (reference sequence). CDR3 length: 13 residues. The CDR3 loop reads CATSLQGYTEAFF. The CDR3 nucleotides read TGTGCCACCAGCCTTCAGGGGTACACTGAAGCTTTCTTT.

The CDR3 bases are TGCGCCAGCAGCCTCGGGACAGGCTGTTACGTC. Its translation: CASSLGTGCYV. The genes are TRBV23-1 and TRBJ2-7, with TRBD1 matching over 8 bases. TRBV23-1 is an ORF for which the function is uncertain. This CDR3 has 11 residues. Germline trimming cut 6 bases from V and 13 bases from J; bases unmatched to any gene: 8.